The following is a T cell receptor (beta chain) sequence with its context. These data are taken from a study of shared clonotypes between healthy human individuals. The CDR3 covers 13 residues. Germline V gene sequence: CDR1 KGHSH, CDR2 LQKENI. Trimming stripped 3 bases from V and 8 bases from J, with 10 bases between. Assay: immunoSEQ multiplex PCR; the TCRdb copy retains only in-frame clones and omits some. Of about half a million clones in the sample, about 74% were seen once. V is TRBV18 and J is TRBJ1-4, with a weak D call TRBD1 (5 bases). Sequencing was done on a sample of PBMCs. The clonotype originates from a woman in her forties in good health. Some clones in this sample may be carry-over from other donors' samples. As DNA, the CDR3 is TGTGCCAGCTCACCCAGACAGACGGAAAAACTGTTTTTT. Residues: CASSPRQTEKLFF.